This T cell receptor beta chain was found in a study of cytomegalovirus exposure and HLA in healthy donors. Study-wide results and limits: Indistinguishability led to the exclusion of some V segments, TRBV6-2 and TRBV6-3 included.

The CDR3 totals 11 residues. V was shortened by 3 bases and J by 10 bases, with 9 bases between the two germline ends. Germline V gene data show CDR1 as SEHNR and CDR2 as FQNEAQ (reference sequence). This PCR relied on a set of 60 Vbeta primers and 13 Jbeta primers. The data were produced by immunoSEQ multiplex PCR, yet TCRdb's version contains in-frame clones alone and is incomplete. The repertoire holds around 170,000 clones, 78% seen once, with over 1.1% in the top ten. On this clone itself: Its antigen is unidentified.

What was sequenced was PBMCs. This receptor was obtained from a male donor in good health and CMV-seronegative. The chain has TRBV7-9 and TRBJ1-1; D is unresolved. CDR3 region: CASSFRRGAFF. The CDR3 DNA follows: TGTGCCAGCAGCTTCCGCCGGGGAGCTTTCTTT.